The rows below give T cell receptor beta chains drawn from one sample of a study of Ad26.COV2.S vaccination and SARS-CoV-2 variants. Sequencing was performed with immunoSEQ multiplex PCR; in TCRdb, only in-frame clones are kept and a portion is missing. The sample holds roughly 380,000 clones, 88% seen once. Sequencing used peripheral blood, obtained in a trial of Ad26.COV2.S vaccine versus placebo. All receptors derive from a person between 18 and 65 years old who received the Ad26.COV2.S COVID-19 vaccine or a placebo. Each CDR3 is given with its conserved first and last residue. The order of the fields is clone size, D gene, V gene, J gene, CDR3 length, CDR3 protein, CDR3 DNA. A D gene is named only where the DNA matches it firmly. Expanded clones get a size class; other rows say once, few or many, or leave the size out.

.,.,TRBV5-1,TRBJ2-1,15,CASSLKLAEHNEQFF,TGCGCCAGCAGCTTGAAATTGGCAGAGCACAATGAGCAGTTCTTC
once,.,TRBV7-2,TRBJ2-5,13,CASSRTLRETQYF,TGTGCCAGCAGCCGGACCCTCCGAGAGACCCAGTACTTC
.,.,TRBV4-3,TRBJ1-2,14,CASSPGDRNYGYTF,TGCGCCAGCAGCCCGGGAGACAGGAACTATGGCTACACCTTC
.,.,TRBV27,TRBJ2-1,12,CASSFLGGEQFF,TGTGCCAGCAGCTTTCTAGGCGGAGAGCAGTTCTTC
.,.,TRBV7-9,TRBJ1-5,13,CASSLGQNQPQHF,TGTGCCAGCAGCTTAGGACAGAATCAGCCCCAGCATTTT
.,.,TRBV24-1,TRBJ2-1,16,CATSPAGTLEYNEQFF,TGTGCCACCAGTCCGGCCGGGACATTGGAGTACAATGAGCAGTTCTTC
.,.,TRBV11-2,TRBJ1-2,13,CASSRPAGYGYTF,TGTGCCAGCAGCCGCCCCGCAGGCTATGGCTACACCTTC
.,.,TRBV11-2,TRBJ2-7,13,CASSPGIGYEQYF,TGTGCCAGCAGCCCGGGGATTGGCTACGAGCAGTACTTC
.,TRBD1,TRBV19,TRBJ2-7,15,CASSTPGQGLYEQYF,TGTGCCAGTAGTACACCGGGACAGGGGTTGTACGAGCAGTACTTC
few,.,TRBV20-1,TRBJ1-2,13,CSASPPPSYGYTF,TGCAGTGCTAGTCCGCCCCCAAGCTATGGCTACACCTTC
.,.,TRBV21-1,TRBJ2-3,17,CASSTWTSGGPQDTQYF,TGTGCCAGCAGCACTTGGACTAGCGGGGGCCCTCAGGATACGCAGTATTTT
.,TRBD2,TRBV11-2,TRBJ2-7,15,CASSLRGGRAYEQYF,TGTGCCAGCAGCTTACGCGGAGGGAGGGCTTACGAGCAGTACTTC
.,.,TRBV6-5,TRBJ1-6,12,CASSSEPSPLHF,TGTGCCAGCAGTTCAGAACCTTCACCCCTCCACTTT
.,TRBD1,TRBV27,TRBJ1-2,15,CASSLSGGAHYGYTF,TGTGCCAGCAGTTTATCAGGGGGCGCCCACTATGGCTACACCTTC
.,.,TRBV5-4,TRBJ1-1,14,CASSSGLRGTEAFF,TGTGCCAGCAGCTCCGGACTGAGGGGTACTGAAGCTTTCTTT
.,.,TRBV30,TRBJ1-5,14,CAWSGSFGNQPQHF,TGTGCCTGGAGTGGGTCTTTCGGCAATCAGCCCCAGCATTTT
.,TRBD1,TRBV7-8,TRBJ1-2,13,CASRPTGAYGYTF,TGTGCCAGCAGGCCTACAGGGGCCTATGGCTACACCTTC
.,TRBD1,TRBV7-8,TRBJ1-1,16,CASSQRQGARWTEAFF,TGTGCCAGCAGTCAGCGACAGGGGGCGCGTTGGACTGAAGCTTTCTTT
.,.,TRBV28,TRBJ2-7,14,CASNLETDSYEQYF,TGTGCCAGCAATTTGGAGACAGATTCCTACGAGCAGTACTTC
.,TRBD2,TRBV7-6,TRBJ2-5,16,CASSSYLTSGGETQYF,TGTGCCAGCAGCTCATATCTGACTAGCGGGGGGGAGACCCAGTACTTC
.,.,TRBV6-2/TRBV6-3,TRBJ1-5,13,CASSQPDRQPQHF,TGTGCCAGCAGTCAACCGGACCGTCAGCCCCAGCATTTT
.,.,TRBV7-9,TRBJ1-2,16,CASSPLNSAGVYGYTF,TGTGCCAGCAGCCCCCTAAACAGTGCGGGAGTCTATGGCTACACCTTC
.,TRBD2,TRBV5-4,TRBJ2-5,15,CASSFPSGDEETQYF,TGTGCCAGCAGCTTTCCTAGCGGGGACGAAGAGACCCAGTACTTC
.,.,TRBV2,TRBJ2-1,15,CASSLGGPSYNEQFF,TGTGCCAGCAGTCTCGGGGGCCCCTCCTACAATGAGCAGTTCTTC
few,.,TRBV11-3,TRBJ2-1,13,CASSQARGNEQFF,TGTGCCAGCAGCCAAGCGAGGGGTAATGAGCAGTTCTTC
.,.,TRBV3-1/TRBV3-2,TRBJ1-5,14,CASSRDTSNQPQHF,TGTGCCAGCAGCCGGGACACCTCCAATCAGCCCCAGCATTTT
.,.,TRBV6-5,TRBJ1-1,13,CASRGGRDTEAFF,TGTGCCAGCAGGGGGGGGCGAGACACTGAAGCTTTCTTT
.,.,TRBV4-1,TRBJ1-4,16,CASSQGRDWGNEKLFF,TGCGCCAGCAGCCAGGGGAGGGATTGGGGCAATGAAAAACTGTTTTTT
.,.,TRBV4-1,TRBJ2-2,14,CASSPAGYTGELFF,TGCGCCAGCAGCCCCGCAGGGTACACCGGGGAGCTGTTTTTT
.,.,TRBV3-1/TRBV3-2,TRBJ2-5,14,CASSQARRVETQYF,TGTGCCAGCAGCCAAGCGCGACGAGTGGAGACCCAGTACTTC
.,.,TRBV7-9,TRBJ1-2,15,CASSSPDTANYGYTF,TGTGCCAGCAGCTCCCCGGACACTGCTAACTATGGCTACACCTTC
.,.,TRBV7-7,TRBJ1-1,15,CASSPLVAMNTEAFF,TGTGCCAGCAGCCCCCTGGTGGCGATGAACACTGAAGCTTTCTTT
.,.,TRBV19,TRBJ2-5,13,CASQENLGETQYF,TGTGCCAGTCAGGAAAACCTGGGGGAGACCCAGTACTTC
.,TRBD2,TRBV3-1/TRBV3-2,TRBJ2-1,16,CASSQTSGDSYNEQFF,TGTGCCAGCAGCCAAACAAGCGGGGACTCCTACAATGAGCAGTTCTTC
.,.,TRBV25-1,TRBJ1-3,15,CASSDLGLKGNTIYF,TGTGCCAGCAGTGACCTGGGGTTGAAAGGAAACACCATATATTTT
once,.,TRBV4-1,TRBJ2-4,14,CASKGMGAKNIQYF,TGCGCCAGCAAAGGGATGGGGGCCAAAAACATTCAGTACTTC
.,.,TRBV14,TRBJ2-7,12,CASSQRRGEQYF,TGTGCCAGCAGCCAACGCCGCGGGGAGCAGTACTTC
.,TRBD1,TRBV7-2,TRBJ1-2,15,CASSDYRGFAYGYTF,TGTGCCAGCAGCGACTACAGGGGCTTCGCCTATGGCTACACCTTC
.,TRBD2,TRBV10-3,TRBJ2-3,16,CAISGPRGDRTDTQYF,TGTGCCATCAGTGGCCCTCGGGGGGATCGGACAGATACGCAGTATTTT
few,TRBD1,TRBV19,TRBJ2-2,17,CASSRLFDRGNTGELFF,TGTGCCAGTAGTAGGCTTTTTGACAGGGGCAACACCGGGGAGCTGTTTTTT
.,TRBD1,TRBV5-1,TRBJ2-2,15,CASSSVQGSPGELFF,TGCGCCAGCAGCTCCGTACAGGGGTCCCCCGGGGAGCTGTTTTTT
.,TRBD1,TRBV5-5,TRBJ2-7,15,CASSLRQGFAYEQYF,TGTGCCAGCAGCTTGCGACAGGGGTTTGCTTACGAGCAGTACTTC
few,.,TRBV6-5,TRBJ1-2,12,CASSPNSYGYTF,TGTGCCAGCAGTCCTAACTCCTATGGCTACACCTTC
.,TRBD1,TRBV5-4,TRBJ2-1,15,CASSSPGQIYNEQFF,TGTGCCAGCAGCTCACCGGGACAGATATACAATGAGCAGTTCTTC
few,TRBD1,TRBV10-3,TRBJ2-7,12,CATRDSLYEQYF,TGTGCCACCCGGGACAGCCTCTACGAGCAGTACTTC
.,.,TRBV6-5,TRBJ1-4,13,CASSYRDNEKLFF,TGTGCCAGCAGTTACAGGGACAATGAAAAACTGTTTTTT
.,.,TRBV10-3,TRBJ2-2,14,CASQGGAYTGELFF,TGTGCCAGCCAGGGGGGAGCTTACACCGGGGAGCTGTTTTTT
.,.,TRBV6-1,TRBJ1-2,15,CASSEGESGYYGYTF,TGTGCCAGCAGTGAAGGAGAGTCAGGGTACTATGGCTACACCTTC
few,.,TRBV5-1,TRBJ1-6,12,CASSLAQGPLHF,TGCGCCAGCAGCTTGGCCCAAGGTCCCCTCCACTTT
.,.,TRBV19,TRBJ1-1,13,CASSITLSQEAFF,TGTGCCAGTAGTATCACCTTGAGTCAGGAAGCTTTCTTT
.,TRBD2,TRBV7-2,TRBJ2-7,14,CASSSGLALGEQYF,TGTGCCAGCAGCTCCGGACTAGCGTTGGGCGAGCAGTACTTC
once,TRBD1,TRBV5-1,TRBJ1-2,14,CASSLGAGGDGYTF,TGCGCCAGCAGCTTGGGGGCAGGGGGTGATGGCTACACCTTC